Below, one T cell receptor (beta chain) is given with its context. Its antigen is still unknown. Of the isolated RNA, all was reverse transcribed, and so the sequenced material was expressed TCRB transcripts. Deep immunoSEQ sequencing covered naive, central memory and regulatory T cell samples. Data came from immunoSEQ multiplex PCR; TCRdb stores just in-frame clones and leaves some out. The sample lists 500,000 to 850,000 clones; over 12% were seen once. This entry belongs to a study of beta chain features in type 1 diabetes. At the level of the study: Age, gender and cell yields were alike across patients and healthy donors. Overall study findings and caveats: The naive, central memory and Treg TCRB repertoires showed an apparent similarity that was greater among patients than among healthy donors. Type 1 diabetes patients showed a moderate but significant shortening of TCRB CDR3s in all four CD4+ subsets.

The clonotype was recovered from a man between 18 and 35 years old with type 1 diabetes. The sample was naive CD4+ T cells from blood.

CDR3 loop: CASRPSGANVLTF. CDR3 DNA sequence: TGTGCCAGCCGTCCCTCTGGGGCCAACGTCCTGACTTTC. The chain uses TRBV6-1 and TRBJ2-6; unclear D gene. There are 13 residues in the CDR3. CDR1 MNHNS and CDR2 SASEGT come from the germline V gene. V shed 8 bases and J shed 0 bases, with 5 bases lying between them.